The present entry profiles one T cell receptor beta chain with its context. The data were taken from a study of cytomegalovirus exposure and HLA in healthy donors. All donors participated as healthy donors of bone marrow. V lost 0 bases and J lost 3, with 8 bases in between. This CDR3 is 13 amino acids long. CDR1 GTSNPN and CDR2 SVGIG come from the germline V gene (reference sequence). The PCR ran on 60 Vbeta and 13 Jbeta primers. Only in-frame clones appear in the TCRdb table, and some are missing; sequencing was by immunoSEQ multiplex PCR. This table has fewer than 110,000 clones, under 85% appearing once.

The chain joins TRBV30 to TRBJ1-1; D gene uncertain. Source material: PBMCs. The source of this sequence is a man aged 35 to 55 in good health and CMV-seronegative. The chain's CDR3 is CAWSVRGDTEAFF. CDR3 nucleotide sequence: TGTGCCTGGAGTGTACGGGGTGACACTGAAGCTTTCTTT.